A single sample is the source of the 15 T cell receptor beta chains below, sequenced in a study of immune cell composition in non-small cell lung cancer (TCRdb year 2017). Normal lung samples came from the same patient and were non-adjacent lung tissue collected as far from the tumour as possible, with a minimum distance of 3 cm. The method behind the library was the immunoSEQ multiplex PCR assay. TCRdb carries this immuneACCESS record with in-frame sequences only. Its versions omit some clonotypes, under half of them owing to an unresolved V gene in the studies checked, with the rest unexplained. A total of about 4,500 clones appear in this sample, over 60% of them only once. More than 8% of the sample is in the top ten clones. Sequences were obtained from non-adjacent lung tissue. These receptors were collected from a human donor with non-small cell lung cancer.

This sequence joins TRBV7-9 and TRBJ1-4, with unresolved D. Germline V gives CDR1 SEHNR, CDR2 FQNEAQ (reference sequence). The CDR3 has 14 amino acids. V lost 5 bases and J 2 bases, leaving 9 bases between the germline ends. The CDR3 nucleotides read TGTGCCAGCAGCCTCCCGCTTACTAATGAAAAACTGTTTTTT. Amino acids: CASSLPLTNEKLFF.

The V gene is TRBV6-5, the J gene TRBJ1-1; D is ambiguous. CDR1 and CDR2 (germline): MNHEY, SVGAGI. The CDR3 spans 12 residues. V was cut by 2 bases and J by 7 bases, with 8 bases left in between. The CDR3 bases are TGTGCCAGCAGTTACGGTATGGGTGAAGCTTTCTTT. It yields the protein CASSYGMGEAFF.

J is TRBJ1-6 and V is TRBV5-1; D is undetermined. V dropped 0 bases and J dropped 10 bases, with 14 bases sitting between them. Germline CDR1 SGHRS, CDR2 YFSETQ. The CDR3 sequence is 15 residues long. The CDR3, as DNA: TGCGCCAGCAGCTTGGATCAGTTTGGAGTGTCACCCCTCCACTTT. Its translation is CASSLDQFGVSPLHF.

The chain combines TRBV19 with TRBJ1-2; the D is unclear. CDR3 length: 18 amino acids. CDR1 and CDR2 (germline): LNHDA, SQIVND (reference sequence). Deletions cut 7 bases from V and 2 bases from J, with 26 bases between. The CDR3 DNA reads TGTGCCAGTAAGACGGCCGGGTCAGGTTCGTCCTCGAACTATGGCTACACCTTC. Its translation: CASKTAGSGSSSNYGYTF.

The chain has TRBV7-3 and TRBJ1-1; D not resolved. CDR1 is SGHTA and CDR2 is FQGTGA in the germline V gene. CDR3 length equals 15 residues. V was pared by 1 base and J by 0 bases, with 9 bases between. The CDR3 loop is CASSLMGDMNTEAFF. The CDR3 nucleotides are TGTGCCAGCAGCTTAATGGGTGATATGAACACTGAAGCTTTCTTT.

V gene TRBV28 combines with J gene TRBJ1-5, with D tentatively TRBD1 (6 bases). V lost 8 bases and J 4 bases, leaving 12 bases between the germline ends. CDR3 length equals 13 residues. Germline values: CDR1 MDHEN, CDR2 SYDVKM. In DNA, the CDR3 is TGTGCCAGCGAGGACAGCCTAAATCAGCCCCAGCATTTT. It translates to CASEDSLNQPQHF.

V gene TRBV29-1 combines with J gene TRBJ2-2, with 7 bases identical to TRBD1. The CDR3 has 13 amino acids. Trimming removed 6 bases from V and 4 bases from J; junction bases left unmatched: 5. The germline gives CDR1 SQVTM, CDR2 ANQGSEA. This CDR3 is CSVGTARTGELFF. Here the CDR3 DNA reads TGCAGCGTAGGGACAGCCCGCACCGGGGAGCTGTTTTTT.

The rearrangement links TRBV27 to TRBJ1-1, with D uncertain. The V gene lost 6 bases and the J gene lost 1 base, with 12 bases spanning the gap. Per the germline V gene, CDR1 is MNHEY and CDR2 is SMNVEV (reference sequence). The CDR3 contains 14 residues. The CDR3 region has the DNA TGTGCCAGCAGGAACCCAGGACCGAACACTGAAGCTTTCTTT. As protein: CASRNPGPNTEAFF.

The J gene is TRBJ1-3, the V gene TRBV4-2; D may be TRBD1 (5 bases). There are 15 residues in the CDR3. Germline CDR1 LGHNA, CDR2 YNFKEQ. V was shortened by 0 bases and J by 7 bases, with 13 bases between the two germline ends. The CDR3 sequence is CASSQEGRGRNTIYF. In DNA form, the CDR3 reads TGTGCCAGCAGCCAAGAAGGAAGGGGAAGGAACACCATATATTTT.

The chain recombines TRBV18 with TRBJ1-5; no clear D. The CDR3 covers 16 residues. CDR1 KGHSH and CDR2 LQKENI come from the germline V gene. Deletions cut 6 bases from V and 2 bases from J, with 17 bases between. CDR3 region: CASSLQTPEGNQPQHF. Written as DNA, the CDR3 is TGTGCCAGCTCCCTACAGACGCCTGAGGGCAATCAGCCCCAGCATTTT.

The chain recombines TRBV5-1 with TRBJ2-7; D gene ambiguous. Germline V gene sequence: CDR1 SGHRS, CDR2 YFSETQ. This CDR3 has 13 residues. Trimming removed 3 bases at V and 2 bases at J, with 9 bases between. CDR3 in amino acids: CASSSLQTYEQYF. The CDR3 coding sequence is TGCGCCAGCAGCTCGTTACAGACCTACGAGCAGTACTTC. The whole variable domain, remainder taken from reference TRBV5-1 and TRBJ2-7, is KAGVTQTPRYLIKTRGQQVTLSCSPISGHRSVSWYQQTPGQGLQFLFEYFSETQRNKGNFPGRFSGRQFSNSRSEMNVSTLELGDSALYLCASSSLQTYEQYFGPGTRLTVT.

The chain recombines TRBV5-6 with TRBJ2-1; D perhaps matches TRBD2 (6 bases). The CDR3 runs to 13 residues. The ends were cut back, 4 bases at V and 12 bases at J, with 17 bases in the middle. Germline V gene lookup returns CDR1 SGHDT and CDR2 YYEEEE. The CDR3 region is CASSLTEGSPQFF. As DNA, the CDR3 is TGTGCCAGCAGCCTAACGGAGGGCTCGCCGCAGTTCTTC. Together with reference TRBV5-6 and TRBJ2-1, the CDR3 gives the full variable domain: DAGVTQSPTHLIKTRGQQVTLRCSPKSGHDTVSWYQQALGQGPQFIFQYYEEEERQRGNFPDRFSGHQFPNYSSELNVNALLLGDSALYLCASSLTEGSPQFFGPGTRLTVL.

This chain connects TRBV5-1 to TRBJ2-1; 9 bases map to TRBD1. CDR3 length equals 15 residues. CDR1 is SGHRS and CDR2 is YFSETQ in the germline V gene. V lost 4 bases and J lost 4; bases outside the gene matches: 6. In DNA form, the CDR3 reads TGCGCCAGCAGCGCGGCCGGGACAGGGTACAATGAGCAGTTCTTC. Encoded protein: CASSAAGTGYNEQFF.

V usage is TRBV6-1 and J usage is TRBJ1-1; D is perhaps TRBD1 (5 bases). CDR1 is MNHNS, CDR2 SASEGT, per germline. This CDR3 spans 15 amino acids. V shed 1 base and J shed 0 bases, with 9 bases lying between them. CDR3 sequence reads: CASSEDGAVNTEAFF. The CDR3, as DNA: TGTGCCAGCAGTGAAGATGGGGCCGTGAACACTGAAGCTTTCTTT.

The chain combines TRBV6-5 with TRBJ1-2; 8 bases are a match to TRBD1. Germline V gene lookup returns CDR1 MNHEY and CDR2 SVGAGI. This CDR3 region has 16 residues. J lost 7 bases, V lost 1 base, and 11 bases had no gene match. The CDR3 loop is CASSYFAGQAYAGYTF. The CDR3 DNA sequence: TGTGCCAGCAGTTACTTTGCGGGACAGGCGTATGCTGGCTACACCTTC.